A selection of T cell receptor beta chains follows, all from one sample in a study of Graves' ophthalmopathy and Graves' hyperthyroidism. TCRdb redid the calling of the multiplex PCR reads with MiXCR, one entry per CDR3 protein. Altogether 300,000 to 450,000 distinct CDR3 sequences are present, 15% to 20% being singletons, with the ten largest covering 2% to 2.5%. Sequenced: peripheral blood. The receptor source for this set is an adult woman with stable Graves' hyperthyroidism. Both conserved end residues are part of each CDR3. A D gene is named only where the DNA matches it firmly. Expanded clones get a size class; other rows say once, few or many, or leave the size out.

NA,TRBJ2-2,many,TRBV5-6,TGTGCCAGCAGCTCGTACAGGACAGCGAACACCGGGGAGCTGTTTTTT,CASSSYRTANTGELFF
TRBD1,TRBJ2-5,NA,TRBV6-5,TGTGCCAGCAGTTATTTTGGACAGGGGGCCCGACAAGAGACCCAGTACTTC,CASSYFGQGARQETQYF
TRBD2,TRBJ2-7,many,TRBV11-2,TGTGCCAGCAGCTTAGTAGGAGCCCGGGACTACCCAACATACGAGCAGTACTTC,CASSLVGARDYPTYEQYF
TRBD1,TRBJ1-5,many,TRBV24-1,TGTGCCACCAGTGACAACTTGGGGACAGGGGGTAGCAATCAGCCCCAGCATTTT,CATSDNLGTGGSNQPQHF
NA,TRBJ2-5,many,TRBV6-2/TRBV6-3,TGTGCCAGCAGGGCTAACAAAGGCCAAGAGACCCAGTACTTC,CASRANKGQETQYF
NA,TRBJ1-5,NA,TRBV19,TGTGCCAGTAGTGCGGGACACCGCAATCAGCCCCAGCATTTT,CASSAGHRNQPQHF
NA,TRBJ2-7,NA,TRBV2,TGTGCCAGCAGGGCCTACGGAAGCTACGAGCAGTACTTC,CASRAYGSYEQYF
TRBD1,TRBJ1-4,NA,TRBV28,TGTGCCAGCAGTTCAGGACAGGGGCATAATGAAAAACTGTTTTTT,CASSSGQGHNEKLFF
NA,TRBJ1-6,many,TRBV10-3,TGTGCCATCAGTGAGTCTAGCTTACCCCTCCACTTT,CAISESSLPLHF
NA,TRBJ2-7,many,TRBV30,TGTGCCTGGAGTCACAGGTCAGCAGGCTACGAGCAGTACTTC,CAWSHRSAGYEQYF
NA,TRBJ2-5,many,TRBV6-2/TRBV6-3,TGTGCCAGCAGTCCCTCGGCAAGTCCGGAGACCCAGTACTTC,CASSPSASPETQYF
NA,TRBJ2-5,many,TRBV28,TGTGCCAGCAGTCCCCACGTACTGGAGACCCAGTACTTC,CASSPHVLETQYF
NA,TRBJ2-7,many,TRBV6-1,TGTGCCAGCAGTGATGGGGGGGCGCGAAGCGAGCAGTACTTC,CASSDGGARSEQYF
TRBD2,TRBJ2-7,NA,TRBV4-1,TGCGCCAGCAGTGGAGGACTAGCGGGAGAGCAGTACTTC,CASSGGLAGEQYF
NA,TRBJ1-1,many,TRBV4-1,TGCGCCAGCAGCCAAGGAAACTTCCCGAACACTGAAGCTTTCTTT,CASSQGNFPNTEAFF
NA,TRBJ1-6,many,TRBV6-1,TGTGCCAGCAGTGAAAGAGGGACTTCACCCCTCCACTTT,CASSERGTSPLHF
NA,TRBJ2-7,NA,TRBV6-1,TGTGCCAGCAGGCTACGGACGCCATCCGAGCAGTACTTC,CASRLRTPSEQYF
TRBD2,TRBJ2-5,many,TRBV2,TGTGCCAGCAGTGAAAGGCCCGGACTAGCGGGAGCTCAAGAGACCCAGTACTTC,CASSERPGLAGAQETQYF
TRBD2,TRBJ2-5,many,TRBV20-1,TGCAGTGCGGAGAGACTAGCGGGAGGGTGGAAGACCCAGTACTTC,CSAERLAGGWKTQYF
NA,TRBJ2-5,many,TRBV24-1,TGTGCCACCAGTGATGGGACGGGGCACCAACGGGAGACCCAGTACTTC,CATSDGTGHQRETQYF
NA,TRBJ2-5,few,TRBV3-1,TGTGCCAGCAGTCAGCGGAGGGGAGGTCAAGAGACCCAGTACTTC,CASSQRRGGQETQYF
NA,TRBJ1-2,many,TRBV20-1,TGCAGTGCTCTACCGGGTCACAACGGTCCTAACTATGGCTACACCTTC,CSALPGHNGPNYGYTF
TRBD2,TRBJ2-4,many,TRBV27,TGTGCCAGCAGTCTTCTAGCGGGAGGTGGTGTAGACATTCAGTACTTC,CASSLLAGGGVDIQYF
NA,TRBJ1-5,many,TRBV2,TGTGCCAGCAGGGGTGGGGGTGGTAATCAGCCCCAGCATTTT,CASRGGGGNQPQHF
NA,TRBJ2-7,many,TRBV20-1,TGCAGTGCTAGAGATCGGGATGACGCGCACGAGCAGTACTTC,CSARDRDDAHEQYF
NA,TRBJ1-6,many,TRBV9,TGTGCCAGCAGCGTAGGGGCGGGGGACTATAATTCACCCCTCCACTTT,CASSVGAGDYNSPLHF
NA,TRBJ2-7,many,TRBV5-1,TGTGCCAGCAGCTTAGCGCTAGGCTACGAGCAGTACTTC,CASSLALGYEQYF
TRBD1,TRBJ1-2,few,TRBV4-1,TGCGCCAGCAGCCAAGTAACAGGGGGCCTGAGGTATGGCTACACCTTC,CASSQVTGGLRYGYTF
TRBD1,TRBJ2-7,many,TRBV7-9,TGTGCCAGCAGCCGGGACAGGGGATTTTCCTACGAGCAGTACTTC,CASSRDRGFSYEQYF
NA,TRBJ1-2,many,TRBV12-3/TRBV12-4,TGTGCCAGCAGTCCCCGCACTCCGGGGGGAGGCTACACCTTC,CASSPRTPGGGYTF
NA,TRBJ1-1,many,TRBV29-1,TGCAGCGTCGACACGGGGGGGCTAGACACTGAAGCTTTCTTT,CSVDTGGLDTEAFF
TRBD2,TRBJ2-7,many,TRBV11-2,TGTGCCAGCAGCTTAGTTCCCCAGCGGGGTTCCTACGAGCAGTACTTC,CASSLVPQRGSYEQYF
NA,TRBJ1-1,many,TRBV12-3/TRBV12-4,TGTGCCAGCAGTTTAGGGGGAATACAGGGTCTGAGGAACACTGAAGCTTTCTTT,CASSLGGIQGLRNTEAFF
TRBD1,TRBJ1-1,NA,TRBV12-3/TRBV12-4,TGTGCCAGCAGACTGCTGACAGGGAGCACTGAAGCTTTCTTT,CASRLLTGSTEAFF
TRBD1,TRBJ1-5,many,TRBV12-3/TRBV12-4,TGTGCCAGCATCAGGGGGGGGCTCGGCGATCAGCCCCAGCATTTT,CASIRGGLGDQPQHF
NA,TRBJ1-1,NA,TRBV5-1,TGCGCCAGCAGCTCCACCACGGACGGGGGGGTAGCTTTCTTT,CASSSTTDGGVAFF
TRBD2,TRBJ2-5,many,TRBV20-1,TGCAGTGCTAGAGATCCTGGCGGGAGTCAAGGAGAGACCCAGTACTTC,CSARDPGGSQGETQYF
NA,TRBJ1-1,many,TRBV6-1,TGTGCCAGCAGTGCCGCGGACACTGAAGCTTTCTTT,CASSAADTEAFF
NA,TRBJ1-2,many,TRBV29-1,TGCAGTGTGGGGGGCCTGGGAGGCTACACCTTC,CSVGGLGGYTF
NA,TRBJ2-5,many,TRBV28,TGTGCCAGCAGTCACACCCGAGGGACTTACCAAGAGACCCAGTACTTC,CASSHTRGTYQETQYF
NA,TRBJ2-5,once,TRBV6-5,TGTGCCAGCAGTTACGCGACTACTTTCGAAGAGACCCAGTACTTC,CASSYATTFEETQYF
TRBD2,TRBJ2-7,many,TRBV7-6,TGTGCCAGCAGCTTATACCGGGAGGGCGAGCAGTACTTC,CASSLYREGEQYF
NA,TRBJ1-1,many,TRBV5-1,TGTGCCAGTAAGGTGGGGAACACTGAAGCTTTCTTT,CASKVGNTEAFF
NA,TRBJ2-7,many,TRBV20-1,TGCAGTGCTAGATTCCTTGACCGGGACCCTGCCGGATACGAGCAGTACTTC,CSARFLDRDPAGYEQYF
NA,TRBJ2-7,many,TRBV6-2/TRBV6-3,TGTGCCAGCAGTTACTCGAGAGGGACACCATATGAGCAGTACTTC,CASSYSRGTPYEQYF
TRBD2,TRBJ2-7,many,TRBV6-2/TRBV6-3,TGTGCCAGCAGCCCTCTCGGACTAGACGGTCAGTACTTC,CASSPLGLDGQYF
NA,TRBJ2-5,many,TRBV9,TGTGCCAGCAGCGTAGGCGGAGCCGGAGGCGAGACCCAGTACTTC,CASSVGGAGGETQYF
NA,TRBJ2-5,NA,TRBV12-3/TRBV12-4,TGTGCCAGCAGTTTAAAAGAAGAGACCCAGTACTTC,CASSLKEETQYF
NA,TRBJ2-7,many,TRBV20-1,TGCAGTGCTAGAGAGTTGGTCTGGCCCGACGGGGAGCAGTACTTC,CSARELVWPDGEQYF
TRBD1,TRBJ1-5,few,TRBV19,TGTGCCAGTAAAGCGACAGGGGTTTTTGGGAGCAATCAGCCCCAGCGTTTT,CASKATGVFGSNQPQRF
TRBD1,TRBJ1-2,NA,TRBV29-1,TGCAGCGTTTACACAGGGGTCGGGGGCACTGGCTACACCTTC,CSVYTGVGGTGYTF
TRBD1,TRBJ2-5,many,TRBV5-1,TGCGCCAGCAGCTTCCCCAGGGGGGAGACCCAGTACTTC,CASSFPRGETQYF
TRBD2,TRBJ2-7,few,TRBV4-1,TGCGCCAGCAGCCAGGGGACTAGCGGCCTCTACGAGCAGTACTTC,CASSQGTSGLYEQYF